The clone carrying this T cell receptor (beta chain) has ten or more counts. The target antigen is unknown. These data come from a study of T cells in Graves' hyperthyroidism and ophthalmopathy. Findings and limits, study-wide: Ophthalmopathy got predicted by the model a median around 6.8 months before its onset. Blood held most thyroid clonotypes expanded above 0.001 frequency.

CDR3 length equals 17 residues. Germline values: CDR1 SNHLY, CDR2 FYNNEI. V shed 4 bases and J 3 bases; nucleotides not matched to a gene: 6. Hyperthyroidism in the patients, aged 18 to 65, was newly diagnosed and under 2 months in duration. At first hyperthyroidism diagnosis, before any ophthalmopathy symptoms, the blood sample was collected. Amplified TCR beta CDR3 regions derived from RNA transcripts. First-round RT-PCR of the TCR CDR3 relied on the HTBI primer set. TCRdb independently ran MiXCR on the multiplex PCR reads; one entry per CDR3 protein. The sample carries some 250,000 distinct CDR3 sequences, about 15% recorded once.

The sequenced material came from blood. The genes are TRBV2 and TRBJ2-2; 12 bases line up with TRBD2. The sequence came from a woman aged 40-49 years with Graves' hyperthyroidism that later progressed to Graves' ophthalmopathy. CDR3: CASSGTSGNPYTGELFF. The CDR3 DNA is TGTGCCAGCAGTGGGACTAGCGGGAACCCTTACACCGGGGAGCTGTTTTTT.